This T cell receptor beta chain stems from a study of early T cells in non-severe SARS-CoV-2 infection. The germline gives CDR1 SEHNR, CDR2 FQNEAQ (reference sequence). The CDR3 sequence is 15 residues long. Trimming cost V 5 bases and J 7 bases, with 18 bases left between them. TCRdb called the 5' RACE reads again in MiXCR, with one record for every CDR3 protein. The sample records tens of thousands of distinct CDR3 sequences, 5.9% being singletons. This clonotype has a count of ten or more. The sample consisted of whole blood. The chain uses TRBV7-9 and TRBJ2-1, with D perhaps TRBD2 (5 bases). The TCR sequence derives from an adult who was a healthcare worker with PCR-confirmed SARS-CoV-2 infection or an uninfected control (not recorded which). The CDR3 protein is CASSLPDIGVNEQFF. In DNA, the CDR3 is TGTGCCAGCAGCCTCCCCGACATCGGGGTAAATGAGCAGTTCTTC.